A selection of T cell receptor beta chains follows, all from one sample in a study of blood T cell repertoires in COVID-19. Clones were read by immunoSEQ multiplex PCR, and TCRdb kept only the in-frame ones, dropping some. The sample gives around 380,000 clones, more than 75% of which show up once; about 1.5% is in the top ten. Sequenced: PBMCs or T cells enriched from blood (not recorded which). The receptors originated from a man under 40 who had recovered from COVID-19. CDR3s include the opening cysteine and the closing phenylalanine or tryptophan. The order of the fields is clone size, V gene, D gene, J gene, CDR3 protein, CDR3 DNA. A D gene is named only where the DNA matches it firmly. Clone size, where shown, is once, few, many, or a class for clones that have expanded.

clone_size: .; v_call: TRBV5-1; d_call: .; j_call: TRBJ2-1; cdr3_aa: CASSLATEGADEQFF; cdr3_nt: TGCGCCAGCAGCTTGGCCACGGAGGGGGCTGATGAGCAGTTCTTC
clone_size: .; v_call: TRBV28; d_call: TRBD1; j_call: TRBJ1-5; cdr3_aa: CASSSKTGTFLGGNQPQHF; cdr3_nt: TGTGCCAGCAGTTCCAAGACAGGGACCTTCCTAGGCGGCAATCAGCCCCAGCATTTT
clone_size: .; v_call: TRBV7-9; d_call: TRBD1; j_call: TRBJ2-5; cdr3_aa: CASSLALGQVETQYF; cdr3_nt: TGTGCCAGCAGCTTAGCACTCGGACAGGTGGAGACCCAGTACTTC
clone_size: .; v_call: TRBV11-2; d_call: .; j_call: TRBJ1-6; cdr3_aa: CASSLGQNSPLHF; cdr3_nt: TGTGCCAGCAGCCTCGGACAGAATTCACCCCTCCACTTT
clone_size: .; v_call: TRBV27; d_call: .; j_call: TRBJ1-1; cdr3_aa: CASSATFWGGPGPLNTEAFF; cdr3_nt: TGTGCCAGCAGTGCAACCTTTTGGGGGGGGCCGGGGCCATTGAACACTGAAGCTTTCTTT
clone_size: .; v_call: TRBV7-2; d_call: TRBD1; j_call: TRBJ1-6; cdr3_aa: CASSRDRSSYNSPLHF; cdr3_nt: TGTGCCAGCAGCCGGGACAGGAGCTCCTATAATTCACCCCTCCACTTT
clone_size: .; v_call: TRBV7-3; d_call: TRBD2; j_call: TRBJ2-2; cdr3_aa: CASSLERGQNTGELFF; cdr3_nt: TGTGCCAGCAGCCTTGAGCGGGGGCAGAACACCGGGGAGCTGTTTTTT
clone_size: .; v_call: TRBV2; d_call: TRBD2; j_call: TRBJ2-3; cdr3_aa: CASRGTSGGPQYF; cdr3_nt: TGTGCCAGCAGGGGGACTAGCGGGGGGCCGCAGTATTTT
clone_size: .; v_call: TRBV18; d_call: .; j_call: TRBJ1-5; cdr3_aa: CASSPSGDQPQHF; cdr3_nt: TGTGCCAGCTCGCCCTCAGGGGACCAGCCCCAGCATTTT
clone_size: .; v_call: TRBV4-1; d_call: TRBD2; j_call: TRBJ2-3; cdr3_aa: CASSQALAGGTDTQYF; cdr3_nt: TGCGCCAGCAGCCAAGCTCTAGCGGGGGGCACAGATACGCAGTATTTT
clone_size: .; v_call: TRBV6-5; d_call: .; j_call: TRBJ1-5; cdr3_aa: CASRQYTGGSQPQHF; cdr3_nt: TGTGCCAGCAGACAATATACAGGTGGCAGTCAGCCCCAGCATTTT
clone_size: .; v_call: TRBV11-2; d_call: .; j_call: TRBJ1-5; cdr3_aa: CASSQDMAGEQPQHF; cdr3_nt: TGTGCCAGCAGCCAAGACATGGCAGGGGAGCAGCCCCAGCATTTT
clone_size: .; v_call: TRBV29-1; d_call: .; j_call: TRBJ2-6; cdr3_aa: CSVEDRRISGANVLTF; cdr3_nt: TGCAGCGTTGAAGATCGGAGGATCTCTGGGGCCAACGTCCTGACTTTC
clone_size: .; v_call: TRBV19; d_call: .; j_call: TRBJ1-2; cdr3_aa: CASSWEGSYGYTF; cdr3_nt: TGTGCCAGTAGTTGGGAGGGATCCTATGGCTACACCTTC
clone_size: .; v_call: TRBV5-4; d_call: .; j_call: TRBJ2-2; cdr3_aa: CASSSEGNTGELFF; cdr3_nt: TGTGCCAGCAGCTCGGAGGGTAACACCGGGGAGCTGTTTTTT
clone_size: .; v_call: TRBV29-1; d_call: .; j_call: TRBJ2-3; cdr3_aa: CSVENQATDTQYF; cdr3_nt: TGCAGCGTTGAAAACCAGGCCACAGATACGCAGTATTTT
clone_size: .; v_call: TRBV4-1; d_call: .; j_call: TRBJ2-5; cdr3_aa: CASSQLAQETQYF; cdr3_nt: TGCGCCAGCAGCCAACTAGCGCAAGAGACCCAGTACTTC
clone_size: .; v_call: TRBV7-9; d_call: .; j_call: TRBJ1-1; cdr3_aa: CASSLLVVNTEAFF; cdr3_nt: TGTGCCAGCAGCTTATTAGTGGTGAACACTGAAGCTTTCTTT
clone_size: .; v_call: TRBV29-1; d_call: .; j_call: TRBJ1-4; cdr3_aa: CSVDWQGGEKLFF; cdr3_nt: TGCAGCGTTGACTGGCAGGGTGGGGAAAAACTGTTTTTT
clone_size: .; v_call: TRBV2; d_call: TRBD1; j_call: TRBJ2-2; cdr3_aa: CASRHSLLTGANTGELFF; cdr3_nt: TGTGCCAGCAGGCACAGTCTCCTTACAGGGGCCAACACCGGGGAGCTGTTTTTT
clone_size: few; v_call: TRBV5-1; d_call: .; j_call: TRBJ1-6; cdr3_aa: CASSLEAGNSPLHF; cdr3_nt: TGCGCCAGCAGCTTGGAGGCAGGCAATTCACCCCTCCACTTT
clone_size: .; v_call: TRBV19; d_call: TRBD1; j_call: TRBJ1-6; cdr3_aa: CASNTGTANSPLHF; cdr3_nt: TGTGCCAGTAACACCGGGACAGCGAATTCACCCCTCCACTTT
clone_size: .; v_call: TRBV11-2; d_call: TRBD1; j_call: TRBJ1-4; cdr3_aa: CASSSRTGRGEKLFF; cdr3_nt: TGTGCCAGCAGCTCCAGGACAGGGAGGGGTGAAAAACTGTTTTTT
clone_size: .; v_call: TRBV9; d_call: .; j_call: TRBJ2-5; cdr3_aa: CASSVGRQETQYF; cdr3_nt: TGTGCCAGCAGCGTAGGGAGACAAGAGACCCAGTACTTC
clone_size: once; v_call: TRBV21-1; d_call: .; j_call: TRBJ2-3; cdr3_aa: CASLRETSETDTQYF; cdr3_nt: TGTGCCAGCCTCCGAGAGACTAGCGAGACAGATACGCAGTATTTT
clone_size: .; v_call: TRBV19; d_call: TRBD1; j_call: TRBJ1-5; cdr3_aa: CASSIQTGTNQPQHF; cdr3_nt: TGTGCCAGTAGTATACAGACAGGGACCAATCAGCCCCAGCATTTT
clone_size: .; v_call: TRBV11-2; d_call: TRBD1; j_call: TRBJ1-1; cdr3_aa: CASSLDHAYRGGRMNTEAFF; cdr3_nt: TGTGCCAGCAGCTTAGATCATGCTTACAGGGGGGGAAGGATGAACACTGAAGCTTTCTTT
clone_size: .; v_call: TRBV5-4; d_call: .; j_call: TRBJ1-1; cdr3_aa: CASSLSGERTEAFF; cdr3_nt: TGTGCCAGCAGCCTATCAGGGGAACGAACTGAAGCTTTCTTT
clone_size: .; v_call: TRBV6-5; d_call: TRBD1; j_call: TRBJ2-1; cdr3_aa: CASSFGQGAYNEQFF; cdr3_nt: TGTGCCAGCAGTTTCGGACAGGGCGCCTACAATGAGCAGTTCTTC